One and the same sample provided the 8 T cell receptor beta chains below, sequenced in a study of T cell responses to AZD1222 COVID-19 vaccine. Produced via immunoSEQ multiplex PCR; TCRdb's table is partial and in-frame only. The table includes tens of thousands of clones, more than 75% detected once. The sequenced sample was peripheral blood, obtained on day 0 of AZD1222 vaccination. The receptors were gathered from an adult in good health.

Here the CDR3 DNA reads TGTGCCAGCAGTTACTCGGGACACCCTTTGGGCTACGAGCAGTACTTC. Translation: CASSYSGHPLGYEQYF. The chain has TRBV6-5 and TRBJ2-7, with D tentatively TRBD1 (6 bases). The V end was cut by 0 bases, the J end by 3 bases, with 15 bases between. The germline V gene has CDR1 MNHEY and CDR2 SVGAGI. The CDR3 consists of 16 residues.

This clone appeared a few times. This chain uses TRBV4-2 with TRBJ1-1, with D possibly matching TRBD1 (5 bases). Trimming took 4 bases from V and 1 from J, leaving 10 bases between them. CDR3 length equals 14 residues. Germline V gives CDR1 LGHNA, CDR2 YNFKEQ. The CDR3 reads CASSLWGGNTEAFF. CDR3 coding DNA: TGTGCCAGCAGCCTATGGGGCGGGAACACTGAAGCTTTCTTT.

The V call is TRBV6-2 or TRBV6-3, the J call TRBJ1-1, with TRBD1 as a possible D gene (5 bases). The CDR3 is 14 residues long. V dropped 6 bases and J dropped 1 base, with 12 bases sitting between them. Per germline, CDR1 MNHEY and CDR2 SVGEGT. Here the CDR3 reads CASSLGGWNTEAFF. The CDR3, as DNA: TGTGCCAGCAGCCTGGGGGGATGGAACACTGAAGCTTTCTTT.

This clone was seen once. This chain uses TRBV7-8 with TRBJ2-7; D is perhaps TRBD1 (5 bases). The CDR3 covers 15 residues. Germline CDR1 and CDR2: SGHVS and FQNEAQ. The V end lost 5 bases, the J end lost 0 bases, and 14 bases lay between the germline ends. This chain's CDR3 is CASSRPGQGSYEQYF. CDR3 DNA sequence: TGTGCCAGCAGCAGACCCGGTCAGGGCTCCTACGAGCAGTACTTC.

The chain has TRBV16 and TRBJ1-5; no reliable D call. CDR3 length: 14 amino acids. V lost 6 bases and J 6 bases, leaving 15 bases between the germline ends. Germline CDR1 KGHSY, CDR2 FQNENV. CDR3 amino acids: CASRPGRVGQPQHF. The CDR3 nucleotides are TGTGCCAGCAGACCCGGACGTGTCGGTCAGCCCCAGCATTTT.

This chain links TRBV6-5 with TRBJ1-2; tentatively, D is TRBD1 (5 bases). Germline V gene data show CDR1 as MNHEY and CDR2 as SVGAGI. Trimming left V 8 bases short and J 5 bases short, with 12 bases between. This CDR3 is built from 12 residues. CDR3 protein: CASSGASYGYTF. The CDR3 DNA reads TGTGCCAGCTCCGGGGCTTCTTATGGCTACACCTTC.

The chain combines TRBV7-2 with TRBJ2-3; TRBD2 aligns across 10 bases. Germline lookup yields CDR1 SGHTA and CDR2 FQGNSA. CDR3 length: 16 residues. Trimming at V came to 2 bases and at J to 1 base, leaving 3 bases not matched to a gene. The CDR3 DNA sequence: TGTGCCAGCAGCTTAAACGGACTAGCGGGCACAGATACGCAGTATTTT. Amino acids: CASSLNGLAGTDTQYF.

The chain combines TRBV28 with TRBJ2-1, with 13 positions matching TRBD2. Per germline, CDR1 MDHEN and CDR2 SYDVKM. The CDR3 sequence is 17 residues long. J was trimmed by 3 bases and V by 5 bases; bases with no gene match: 7. The CDR3 spells CASSHTSGGAYYNEQFF. CDR3 bases: TGTGCCAGCAGTCACACTAGCGGGGGGGCCTACTACAATGAGCAGTTCTTC.